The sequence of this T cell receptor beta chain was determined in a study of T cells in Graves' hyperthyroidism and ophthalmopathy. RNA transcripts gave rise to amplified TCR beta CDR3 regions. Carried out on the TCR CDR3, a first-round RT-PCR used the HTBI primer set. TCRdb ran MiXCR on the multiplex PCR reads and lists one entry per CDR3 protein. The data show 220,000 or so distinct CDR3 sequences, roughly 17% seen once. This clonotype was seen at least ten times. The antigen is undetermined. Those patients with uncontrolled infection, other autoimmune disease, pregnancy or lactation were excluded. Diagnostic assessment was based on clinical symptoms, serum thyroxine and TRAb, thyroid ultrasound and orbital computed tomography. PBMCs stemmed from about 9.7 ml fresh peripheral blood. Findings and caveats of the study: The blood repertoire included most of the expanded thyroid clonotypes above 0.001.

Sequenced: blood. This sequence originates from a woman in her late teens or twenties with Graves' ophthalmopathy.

CDR3 nucleotide sequence: TGTGCCAGCAGCCAACAGGGGGCGGGATACAATGAGCAGTTCTTC. Its translation: CASSQQGAGYNEQFF. The rearrangement uses TRBV13 and TRBJ2-1, with 9 bases fitting TRBD1. There are 15 residues in the CDR3. V lost 5 bases and J lost 4; bases outside the gene matches: 6. The germline V gene has CDR1 PRHDT and CDR2 FYEKMQ (reference sequence).